What follows is one T cell receptor beta chain and its context. Its antigen is currently unknown. This sample is drawn from a study of identical twins. The CDR3 is 14 residues long. Germline-derived CDR1 and CDR2 are SEHNR and FQNEAQ (reference sequence). V lost 6 bases and J lost 0, with 10 bases in between. Study results and caveats: In cord blood, abundant beta clonotypes had fewer insertions; memory showed no trend. There was an excess of low generation probability in the out-of-frame alpha sequences that twins shared. Out-of-frame beta chain sequences displayed weaker excess sharing between twins.

TCRdb independently ran MiXCR on the 5' RACE reads; one entry per CDR3 protein. This repertoire shows approximately 590,000 distinct CDR3 sequences, approximately 10% found once; its top ten account for 2.5% to 3%. The same sample was also studied in work on yellow fever vaccine responses in identical twins. That study reports: Twins reportedly appeared to share part of their vaccine T cell response while keeping part individual.

The rearrangement joins TRBV7-9 to TRBJ2-3; D is undetermined. The sample taken for sequencing was PBMCs. The source is a woman under 30 in good health. The CDR3 is CASRPVLSTDTQYF. Written as DNA, the CDR3 is TGTGCCAGCAGACCTGTGTTAAGCACAGATACGCAGTATTTT.